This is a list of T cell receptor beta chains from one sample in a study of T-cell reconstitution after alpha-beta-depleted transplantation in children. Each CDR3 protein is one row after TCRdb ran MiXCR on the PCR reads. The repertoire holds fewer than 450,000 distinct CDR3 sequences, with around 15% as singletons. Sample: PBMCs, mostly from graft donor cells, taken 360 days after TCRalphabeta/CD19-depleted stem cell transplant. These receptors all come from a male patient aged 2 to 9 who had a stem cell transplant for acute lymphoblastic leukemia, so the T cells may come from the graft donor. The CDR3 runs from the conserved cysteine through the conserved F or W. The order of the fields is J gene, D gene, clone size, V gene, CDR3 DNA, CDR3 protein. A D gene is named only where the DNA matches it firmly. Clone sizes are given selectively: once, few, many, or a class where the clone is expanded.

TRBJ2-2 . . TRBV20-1 TGCAGTGCTAGAATGGGACGGGCCGGGGAGCTGTTTTTT CSARMGRAGELFF
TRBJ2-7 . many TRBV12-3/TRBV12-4 TGTGCCAGCAGTTTCAACAGGGAATACGAGCAGTACTTC CASSFNREYEQYF
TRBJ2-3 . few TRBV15 TGTGCCACCAGCAGAGATTGGAAGAGGGGAAGGGTAAATACGCAGTATTTT CATSRDWKRGRVNTQYF
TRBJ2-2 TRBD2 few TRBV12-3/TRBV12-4 TGTGCCAGCAGTTTTCCATTCTGGACTAGCGGGAGCTCCTCGAACACCGGGGAGCTGTTTTTT CASSFPFWTSGSSSNTGELFF
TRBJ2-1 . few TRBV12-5 TGTGCTAGTGGTGCCCCAGGTTTGCAGTTCTTC CASGAPGLQFF
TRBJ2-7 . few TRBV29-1 TGCAGCGCAGGGGTGGGTAAGCGCGAGCAGTACTTC CSAGVGKREQYF
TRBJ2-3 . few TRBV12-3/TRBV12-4 TGTGCCAGCAGTTTTCCACCCGTGGGGCCTGATACTTCGCAGTATTTT CASSFPPVGPDTSQYF
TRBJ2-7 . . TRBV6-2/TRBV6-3 TGTGCCAGCTGGGGACCTTCCTACGAGCAGTACTTC CASWGPSYEQYF
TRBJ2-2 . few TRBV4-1 TGCGCCAGCAGCCAAGGGTACGGGGAGCTGTTTTTT CASSQGYGELFF
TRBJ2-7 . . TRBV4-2 TGTGCCAGCAGCCAAGATCACGCCCGTAGCTACGAGCAGTACTTC CASSQDHARSYEQYF
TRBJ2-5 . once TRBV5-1 TGCGCCAGCAGCTTGGTGGGACACACTCAGGAGACCCAGTACTTC CASSLVGHTQETQYF
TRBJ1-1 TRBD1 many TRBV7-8 TGTGCCAGCAGCTTTGACAGGGGGCGGGGTGAAGCTTTCTTT CASSFDRGRGEAFF
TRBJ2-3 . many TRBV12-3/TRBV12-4 TGTGCCAGCAGTTTAAGAGGGTCTGCAGATACGCAGTATTTT CASSLRGSADTQYF
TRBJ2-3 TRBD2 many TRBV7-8 TGTGCCAGCAGCAGGGGGACTAGCGGGAGTTGGTTGGCAGATACGCAGTATTTT CASSRGTSGSWLADTQYF
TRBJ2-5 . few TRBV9 TGTGCCAGCAGCGTAGCCTTACGGGACGGCCAAGAGACCCAGTACTTC CASSVALRDGQETQYF
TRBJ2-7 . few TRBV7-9 TGTGCCAGCAGCTTAGACCCGGGAGTCGAGCAGTACTTC CASSLDPGVEQYF
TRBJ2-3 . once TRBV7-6 TGTGCCAGCAGCTTAACGCGGCGCACAGATACGCAGTATTTT CASSLTRRTDTQYF
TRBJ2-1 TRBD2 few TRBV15 TGTGCCACCAGCAGAGATCGGGGACTAGCGGGAGCCCGCGCCTACAATGAGCAGTTCTTC CATSRDRGLAGARAYNEQFF
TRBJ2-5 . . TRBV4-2 TGTGCCAGCAGCCAAGGGGTACAGTCGAGGGGGGGACAAGAGACCCAGTACTTC CASSQGVQSRGGQETQYF
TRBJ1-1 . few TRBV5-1 TGCGCCAGCAGCTTGGACACACAGGGAGGTTTCTTT CASSLDTQGGFF
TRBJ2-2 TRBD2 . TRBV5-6 TGTGCCAGCAGCTTCCTCCGACTAGCGGCTTTCACCGGGGAGCTGTTTTTT CASSFLRLAAFTGELFF
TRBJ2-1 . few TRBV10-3 TGTGCCATCAGTTCTTTAGGGGAAAGCTCCTACAATGAGCAGTTCTTC CAISSLGESSYNEQFF
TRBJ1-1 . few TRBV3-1 TGTGCCAGCAGCCAGGGGGTTCCCACTGAAGCTTTCTTT CASSQGVPTEAFF
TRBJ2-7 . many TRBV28 TGTGCCAGCAGCCACCTCTACGAGCAGTACTTC CASSHLYEQYF
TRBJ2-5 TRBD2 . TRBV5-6 TGTGCCAGCAGGGGACTAGTTGGGACCCAGTACTTC CASRGLVGTQYF
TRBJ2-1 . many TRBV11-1 TGTGCCAGCAGCTTAGGGGAGCAGGGATGGGCTCTGGGGGATGAGCAGTTCTTC CASSLGEQGWALGDEQFF
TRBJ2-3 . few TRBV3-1 TGTGCCAGCAGCCAAGAAAGACTAGGGGGCAATACGCAGTATTTT CASSQERLGGNTQYF
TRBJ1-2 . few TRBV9 TGTGCCAGCAGCGTAGGGGAAAACTATGGCTACACCTTC CASSVGENYGYTF
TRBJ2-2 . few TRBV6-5 TGTGCCAGCAGTTCCCAATCCACTAACACCGGGGAGCTGTTTTTT CASSSQSTNTGELFF
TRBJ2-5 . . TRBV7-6 TGTGCCAGCAGCTTATATCACAGTCCGGGAGAGACCCAGTACTTC CASSLYHSPGETQYF
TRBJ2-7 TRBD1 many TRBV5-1 TGCGCCAGCAGACGCCTCCCCGGGACAGGGCGAACTTGGTTTGAGTACGAGCAGTACTTC CASRRLPGTGRTWFEYEQYF
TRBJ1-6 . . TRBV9 TGTGCCAGCAGCGTAGGGGATCCCTATAATTCACCCCTCCACTTT CASSVGDPYNSPLHF
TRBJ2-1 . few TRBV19 TGTGCCAGTACTTCTAGCAATGAGCAGTTCTTC CASTSSNEQFF
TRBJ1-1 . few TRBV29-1 TGCAGCGCCCTCACGGCTATGAACACTGAAGCTTTCTTT CSALTAMNTEAFF
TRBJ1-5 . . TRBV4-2 TGTGCCAGCAGCCAAGAGGGGACATCCACCGGGCCCCAGCATTTT CASSQEGTSTGPQHF
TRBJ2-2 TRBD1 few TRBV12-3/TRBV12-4 TGTGCCATAACAGGGGGTGGCACGAACACCGGGGAGCTGTTTTTT CAITGGGTNTGELFF
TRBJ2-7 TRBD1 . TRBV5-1 TGCGCCAGCAGCCCGGACTGGACAGGACCCTACGAGCAGTACTTC CASSPDWTGPYEQYF
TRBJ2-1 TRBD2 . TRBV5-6 TGTGCCAGCAGCCCCGGGACTAGCGTGGGGGGTGAGCAGTTCTTC CASSPGTSVGGEQFF
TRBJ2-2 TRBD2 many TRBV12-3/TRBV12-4 TGTGCCAGCAGTTTCGGAGCTAGCGGGAGTACCGGGGAGCTGTTTTTT CASSFGASGSTGELFF
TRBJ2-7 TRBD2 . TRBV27 TGTGCCAGCAGTTTATTACTAGCGGGGGCGAGACTCGAGTTC CASSLLLAGARLEF
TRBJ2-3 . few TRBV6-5 TGTGCCAGCAGTTACCTCGGGGTGTCAGATACGCAGTATTTT CASSYLGVSDTQYF
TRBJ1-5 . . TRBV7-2 TGTGCCAGCAGCTTACACCTCGCAGGGGCCGTGAATCAGCCCCAGCATTTT CASSLHLAGAVNQPQHF
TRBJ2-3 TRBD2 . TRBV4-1 TGCGCCAGCAGCTTGAGCGGGAGTGCCCTCCCGGATACGCAGTATTTT CASSLSGSALPDTQYF
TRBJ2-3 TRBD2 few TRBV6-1 TGTGCCAGCGGGAGGGCGAGTCGGGCAGATACGCAGTATTTT CASGRASRADTQYF